Listed here are 29 T cell receptor beta chains from one sample, sequenced in a study of OX40 agonist ivuxolimab in advanced cancers. Profiled with immunoSEQ multiplex PCR; TCRdb holds only in-frame clones, not every one. The data show about 80,000 clones, more than 75% seen once. The specimen comprised CD4+ or CD8+ T cells sorted from blood, sampled in a trial of the OX40 agonist ivuxolimab. These TCRs come from an adult with an advanced solid tumor such as melanoma, head and neck, liver or kidney cancer.

The chain is built from TRBV7-2 and TRBJ1-2, with D unresolved. The CDR3 length is 12 residues. CDR1 and CDR2 (germline): SGHTA, FQGNSA. V lost 2 bases, J lost 7 bases, and 8 bases lay in between. The CDR3 DNA reads as TGTGCCAGCAGCTTAACGACCGGTGGCTACACCTTC. This gives the protein CASSLTTGGYTF.

CDR3 in amino acids: CASSLRAGGLRETQYF. CDR3 in DNA: TGTGCCAGCAGCTTAAGGGCCGGGGGGCTGCGGGAGACCCAGTACTTC. The chain uses TRBV11-2 and TRBJ2-5; D is perhaps TRBD2 (7 bases). Germline V CDR1 and CDR2: SGHAT, FQNNGV. Trimming pared 2 bases from V and 5 bases from J, leaving 18 bases between. The CDR3 consists of 16 residues.

The CDR3 spells CASSFGSGANVLTF. CDR3 DNA: TGTGCCAGCAGCTTTGGCTCTGGGGCCAACGTCCTGACTTTC. This chain joins TRBV5-4 and TRBJ2-6; D gene ambiguous. The CDR3 totals 14 residues. The V and J ends lost 2 bases and 0 bases respectively, with 3 bases between them. CDR1 is SGHNT, CDR2 YYREEE, per germline (reference sequence).

This clone was seen once. The V call is TRBV9, the J call TRBJ1-1; D may be TRBD1 (5 bases). The CDR3 runs 15 residues. In germline, CDR1 is SGDLS, CDR2 YYNGEE. V was clipped by 5 bases and J by 1 base, with 15 bases between them. CDR3 in amino acids: CASSGEGSRNTEAFF. The DNA for the CDR3 is TGTGCCAGCAGTGGCGAGGGGAGTAGGAACACTGAAGCTTTCTTT.

This rearrangement joins TRBV18 to TRBJ2-5, with TRBD2 identical over 10 bases. Trimming removed 3 bases from V and 4 bases from J; junction bases left unmatched: 2. The CDR3 totals 14 residues. The germline V gene has CDR1 KGHSH and CDR2 LQKENI. CDR3 bases: TGTGCCAGCTCACCGACTAGCGGGCCAGAGACCCAGTACTTC. Translating gives CASSPTSGPETQYF.

The chain has TRBV9 and TRBJ2-1; D perhaps matches TRBD2 (5 bases). Germline V lookup: CDR1 SGDLS, CDR2 YYNGEE. Trimming removed 3 bases at V and 7 bases at J, with 8 bases between. There are 12 residues in the CDR3. The CDR3 DNA sequence: TGTGCCAGCAGCGGTCCGGGGAATGAGCAGTTCTTC. This codes for CASSGPGNEQFF.

The V gene is TRBV7-9, the J gene TRBJ2-5; D is undetermined. Trimming removed 4 bases at V and 1 base at J, with 13 bases between. The germline V gene encodes CDR1 SEHNR and CDR2 FQNEAQ (reference sequence). This CDR3 is built from 15 residues. In DNA, the CDR3 is TGTGCCAGCAGCTCCAGTTTTAAGCTCCAAGAGACCCAGTACTTC. Its translation: CASSSSFKLQETQYF.

J is TRBJ1-2 and V is TRBV6-6, with TRBD1 matching 11 bases. Germline loops: CDR1 MNHNY, CDR2 SVGAGI (reference sequence). V lost 1 base, J lost 14 bases, and 3 bases stayed unmatched. This CDR3 spans 12 amino acids. The CDR3 DNA reads TGTGCCAGCAGTTACTTGGGACAGGGGGGGACCTTC. As protein: CASSYLGQGGTF.

The gene calls are TRBV7-2 and TRBJ2-2, with 9 bases that match TRBD1. V lost 4 bases to trimming and J lost 4 bases; unmatched junction nucleotides: 7. The CDR3 is made up of 16 amino acids. Germline V gene data show CDR1 as SGHTA and CDR2 as FQGNSA. The CDR3 loop reads CASSSRTGVGTGELFF. The CDR3 coding sequence is TGTGCCAGCAGCTCCAGGACAGGGGTAGGCACCGGGGAGCTGTTTTTT.

J is TRBJ1-1 and V is TRBV28, with D maybe TRBD1 (5 bases). Trimming left V 2 bases short and J 3 bases short, with 16 bases between. The CDR3 is made up of 16 amino acids. Per germline, CDR1 MDHEN and CDR2 SYDVKM. The CDR3 DNA follows: TGTGCCAGCAGTTTAAGGGCCTCCGGGGGTGACACTGAAGCTTTCTTT. Amino acid sequence: CASSLRASGGDTEAFF. The whole variable domain, filled in from reference TRBV28 and TRBJ1-1, reads DVKVTQSSRYLVKRTGEKVFLECVQDMDHENMFWYRQDPGLGLRLIYFSYDVKMKEKGDIPEGYSVSREKKERFSLILESASTNQTSMYLCASSLRASGGDTEAFFGQGTRLTVV.

This rearrangement joins TRBV5-5 to TRBJ1-2; 8 bases map to TRBD1. The CDR3 has 15 amino acids. V was pared by 4 bases and J by 2 bases, with 7 bases of the junction left unmatched. The germline V gene has CDR1 SGHKS and CDR2 YYEKEE (reference sequence). CDR3 sequence (DNA): TGTGCCAGCAGCGTATACGCAGGGGGCAACTATGGCTACACCTTC. Translated: CASSVYAGGNYGYTF.

This chain links TRBV19 with TRBJ2-3; 9 bases are a match to TRBD2. This CDR3 has 16 amino acids. From germline, CDR1 is LNHDA and CDR2 SQIVND (reference sequence). Trimming removed 6 bases from V and 2 bases from J; junction bases left unmatched: 9. The CDR3 sequence is CASRLAGSPITDTQYF. Here the CDR3 DNA reads TGTGCCAGTAGGCTAGCGGGGAGCCCTATCACAGATACGCAGTATTTT.

The chain is built from TRBV28 and TRBJ1-1; TRBD1 might be the D (5 bases). The CDR3 is made up of 12 amino acids. Germline V CDR1 and CDR2: MDHEN, SYDVKM. The V gene lost 10 bases and the J gene lost 6 bases, with 15 bases spanning the gap. The CDR3 nucleotides read TGTGCCACTCTCATTGGGGCGGCTGAAGCTTTCTTT. It codes for CATLIGAAEAFF.

V is TRBV5-4 and J is TRBJ1-2; D ambiguous. The germline CDR1 and CDR2 sequences are SGHNT and YYREEE (reference sequence). CDR3 size: 15 residues. V was trimmed by 0 bases and J by 3 bases, leaving 12 bases between them. CDR3 loop: CASSLGHQEYYGYTF. DNA for the CDR3: TGTGCCAGCAGCTTGGGACATCAAGAGTACTATGGCTACACCTTC.

This chain uses TRBV6-6 with TRBJ1-4; weak D call: TRBD1 (5 bases). V was shortened by 3 bases and J by 6 bases, with 17 bases between the two germline ends. The germline V gene encodes CDR1 MNHNY and CDR2 SVGAGI (reference sequence). The CDR3 sequence is 16 residues long. The CDR3 reads CASSYGGTAFDEKLFF. CDR3 coding DNA: TGTGCCAGCAGTTATGGAGGGACTGCGTTTGATGAAAAACTGTTTTTT.

The chain carries TRBV7-9 and TRBJ1-1; 7 nucleotides line up with TRBD1. The J segment lost 5 bases and the V segment lost 4 bases, leaving 16 bases of the junction unmatched. This CDR3 comprises 17 residues. The germline V gene has CDR1 SEHNR and CDR2 FQNEAQ (reference sequence). The CDR3: CASSSTLGRQGRTEAFF. CDR3 DNA: TGTGCCAGCAGCTCTACGCTTGGGAGACAGGGACGGACTGAAGCTTTCTTT.

This chain links TRBV23-1 with TRBJ1-3; D remains ambiguous. TRBV23-1 qualifies as an ORF whose function is uncertain. The CDR3 length is 14 residues. Deletions cut 2 bases from V and 0 bases from J, with 5 bases between. CDR3 DNA sequence: TGCGCCAGCAGTCAACAGAGCTCTGGAAACACCATATATTTT. Translating it yields CASSQQSSGNTIYF.

V is TRBV19 and J is TRBJ1-5; D call uncertain. Germline V gives CDR1 LNHDA, CDR2 SQIVND (reference sequence). V was shortened by 7 bases and J by 0 bases, with 10 bases between the two germline ends. The CDR3 is 14 residues long. CDR3 DNA sequence: TGTGCCAGTAACGGGGATTCTAGCAATCAGCCCCAGCATTTT. It is translated as CASNGDSSNQPQHF. Combining the CDR3 with reference TRBV19 and TRBJ1-5 gives the whole variable domain DGGITQSPKYLFRKEGQNVTLSCEQNLNHDAMYWYRQDPGQGLRLIYYSQIVNDFQKGDIAEGYSVSREKKESFPLTVTSAQKNPTAFYLCASNGDSSNQPQHFGDGTRLSIL.

The CDR3 nucleotides read TGCGCCAGCAGCTTGGAGGGTTACCGGGAGCTGTTTTTT. This sequence encodes CASSLEGYRELFF. The chain links TRBV5-1 to TRBJ2-2; D ambiguous. The CDR3 has 13 residues. Looked up from germline, CDR1 is SGHRS and CDR2 is YFSETQ. Trimming took 0 bases from V and 9 from J, leaving 9 bases between them.

This rearrangement joins TRBV5-4 to TRBJ2-1; perhaps D is TRBD1 or TRBD2 (6 bases each). V was pared by 4 bases and J by 5 bases, with 13 bases between. The germline gives CDR1 SGHNT, CDR2 YYREEE (reference sequence). The CDR3 consists of 14 residues. The CDR3 loop is CASSATRGNNEQFF. CDR3 sequence (DNA): TGTGCCAGCAGCGCGACTAGGGGGAACAATGAGCAGTTCTTC.

The rearrangement links TRBV4-1 to TRBJ2-5; 9 nucleotides align to TRBD2. Germline V gene sequence: CDR1 MGHRA, CDR2 YSYEKL. The CDR3 is 16 residues long. Trimming took 5 bases from V and 12 from J; bases not matched to a gene: 19. CDR3 DNA sequence: TGCGCCAGCAGCTCAATCTGGGGTAGCGGGGGCCACATTAAGTACTTC. It is translated as CASSSIWGSGGHIKYF.

The genes are TRBV5-1 and TRBJ2-2; 13 bases match TRBD2. The CDR3 is 16 residues long. From germline, CDR1 is SGHRS and CDR2 YFSETQ. V shed 4 bases and J 5 bases; nucleotides not matched to a gene: 5. CDR3 residues: CASSQRTSGGTGELFF. The CDR3 bases are TGCGCCAGCAGCCAACGGACTAGCGGGGGTACCGGGGAGCTGTTTTTT.

This clone has a single count. The chain combines TRBV7-9 with TRBJ2-1; D remains ambiguous. Germline V CDR1 and CDR2: SEHNR, FQNEAQ (reference sequence). This CDR3 is 15 amino acids long. V was clipped by 5 bases and J by 0 bases, with 11 bases between them. The CDR3 loop is CASSTYRSSYNEQFF. The CDR3 region has the DNA TGTGCCAGCAGCACGTATAGAAGCTCCTACAATGAGCAGTTCTTC.

This rearrangement joins TRBV6-5 to TRBJ2-7; 9 bases align to TRBD1. This CDR3 contains 15 residues. In germline, CDR1 is MNHEY, CDR2 SVGAGI. Losses at the gene ends were 6 bases for V and 5 bases for J; bases not matched to a gene: 11. The CDR3 region has the DNA TGTGCCAGCAGCCGACGGGACAGGGAGGGGGACGAGCAGTACTTC. Protein: CASSRRDREGDEQYF.

This chain joins TRBV19 and TRBJ2-1; TRBD2 aligns across 8 bases. The CDR3 loop spans 15 amino acids. Trimming cost V 8 bases and J 9 bases; bases outside gene matches: 15. Looked up from germline, CDR1 is LNHDA and CDR2 is SQIVND (reference sequence). The CDR3 coding sequence is TGTGCCAGTGCTCCTCTTCTGGCGGGAGGTGGTGAGCAGTTCTTC. Protein product: CASAPLLAGGGEQFF.

The gene calls are TRBV12-5 and TRBJ2-3; the match to TRBD1 covers 7 bases. Germline values: CDR1 LGHNT, CDR2 FRNRAP. Trimming cost V 1 base and J 0 bases; bases outside gene matches: 1. This CDR3 contains 15 residues. CDR3 in DNA: TGTGCTAGTGGTTTGGGACAGGGAAGCACAGATACGCAGTATTTT. Amino acid sequence: CASGLGQGSTDTQYF.

This chain links TRBV19 with TRBJ1-6; no definite D call. This CDR3 comprises 14 residues. Germline assignment: CDR1 LNHDA and CDR2 SQIVND (reference sequence). Trimming left V 10 bases short and J 2 bases short, with 12 bases between. The CDR3 sequence is CATREGTYNSPLHF. The CDR3, as DNA: TGTGCCACACGAGAGGGAACCTATAATTCACCCCTCCACTTT.

This chain joins TRBV28 and TRBJ1-1; no clear D. This CDR3 contains 14 residues. Germline V gene sequence: CDR1 MDHEN, CDR2 SYDVKM. V lost 1 base to trimming and J lost 1 base, with 7 bases between them. CDR3 DNA: TGTGCCAGCAGTTTATTGCTGGGGAACACTGAAGCTTTCTTT. It codes for CASSLLLGNTEAFF. The whole variable domain, filled in from reference TRBV28 and TRBJ1-1, reads DVKVTQSSRYLVKRTGEKVFLECVQDMDHENMFWYRQDPGLGLRLIYFSYDVKMKEKGDIPEGYSVSREKKERFSLILESASTNQTSMYLCASSLLLGNTEAFFGQGTRLTVV.

This chain uses TRBV6-6 with TRBJ1-1; possible D gene TRBD1, 5 bases. The CDR3 contains 14 residues. Germline CDR1 MNHNY, CDR2 SVGAGI (reference sequence). Trimming took 0 bases from V and 5 from J, leaving 10 bases between them. CDR3 sequence: CASSYSKRTTEAFF. The DNA for the CDR3 is TGTGCCAGCAGTTACTCGAAGCGGACAACTGAAGCTTTCTTT.